This paragraph reports one T cell receptor (beta chain). This record comes from a study of blood T cell repertoires in COVID-19. The repertoire was sequenced with immunoSEQ multiplex PCR; TCRdb's copy has only in-frame clones and lacks some. The data show about 120,000 clones, about 79% seen once. The receptor was derived from a woman older than 75 with active or convalescent COVID-19. Sequences were obtained from peripheral blood.

CDR3 DNA: TGCGCCAGCAGGACAGGGAGAAGGAGTGGCTACACCTTC. It specifies CASRTGRRSGYTF. The V call is TRBV10-2, the J call TRBJ1-2; 7 bases match TRBD1. The length of the CDR3 is 13 residues. J was trimmed by 7 bases and V by 6 bases; bases with no gene match: 8. Germline CDR1 is WSHSY and CDR2 is SAAADI.